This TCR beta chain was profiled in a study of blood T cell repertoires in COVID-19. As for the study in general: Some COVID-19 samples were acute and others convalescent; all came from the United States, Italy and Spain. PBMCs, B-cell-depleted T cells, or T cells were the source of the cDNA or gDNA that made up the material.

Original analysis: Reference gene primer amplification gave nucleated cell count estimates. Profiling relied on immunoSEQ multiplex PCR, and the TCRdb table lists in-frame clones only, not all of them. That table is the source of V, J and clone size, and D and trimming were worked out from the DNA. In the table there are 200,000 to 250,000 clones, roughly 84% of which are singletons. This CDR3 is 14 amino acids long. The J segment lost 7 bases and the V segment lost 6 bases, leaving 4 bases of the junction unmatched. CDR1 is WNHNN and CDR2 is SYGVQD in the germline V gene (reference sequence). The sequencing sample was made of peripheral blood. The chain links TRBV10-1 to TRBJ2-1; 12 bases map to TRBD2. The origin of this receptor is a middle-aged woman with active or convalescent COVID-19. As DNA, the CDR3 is TGCGCCAGCAGCCTAGCGGGGGGGCTAAATGAGCAGTTCTTC. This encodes CASSLAGGLNEQFF.